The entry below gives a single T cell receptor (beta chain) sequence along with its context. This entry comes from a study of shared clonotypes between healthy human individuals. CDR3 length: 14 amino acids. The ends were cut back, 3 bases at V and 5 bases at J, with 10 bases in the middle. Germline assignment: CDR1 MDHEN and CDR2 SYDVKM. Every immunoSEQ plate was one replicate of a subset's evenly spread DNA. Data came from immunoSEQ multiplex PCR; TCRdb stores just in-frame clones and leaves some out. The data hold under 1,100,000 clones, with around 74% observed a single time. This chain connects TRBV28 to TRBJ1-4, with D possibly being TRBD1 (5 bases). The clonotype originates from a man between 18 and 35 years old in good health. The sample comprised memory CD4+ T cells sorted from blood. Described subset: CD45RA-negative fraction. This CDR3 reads CASSFGGTNEKLFF. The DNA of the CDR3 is TGTGCCAGCAGTTTTGGGGGTACGAATGAAAAACTGTTTTTT.